Following are 21 T cell receptor beta chains from one sample sequenced in a study of CD8+ T cells in alopecia areata. In each case, RNA was isolated and then reverse transcribed into cDNA as the sequencing template. Libraries were prepared by immunoSEQ multiplex PCR; TCRdb keeps only in-frame clonotypes and omits some of them. The table has approximately 220,000 clones, 30% to 40% seen once. Treatment defined: oral pan-JAK inhibitor, 5-10 mg twice daily. The sequences come from CD4+ T cells sorted from blood, collected around week 30, from a patient treated with tofacitinib. The origin of the receptors is a human donor with alopecia areata.

This clone was seen a handful of times. This chain links TRBV15 with TRBJ2-7; D uncertain. The CDR3 is 13 amino acids. CDR1 and CDR2 (germline): LNHNV, YYDKDF (reference sequence). V lost 0 bases, J lost 7 bases, and 10 bases lay in between. CDR3 in DNA: TGTGCCACCAGCAGAGATTGGAGTTCTGAGCAGTACTTC. Translated, it gives CATSRDWSSEQYF. Full variable domain (outside the CDR3, taken from reference TRBV15 and TRBJ2-7): DAMVIQNPRYQVTQFGKPVTLSCSQTLNHNVMYWYQQKSSQAPKLLFHYYDKDFNNEADTPDNFQSRRPNTSFCFLDIRSPGLGDTAMYLCATSRDWSSEQYFGPGTRLTVT.

V gene TRBV4-2 combines with J gene TRBJ2-1; 12 bases match TRBD2. The V gene's germline CDR1 is LGHNA and CDR2 YNFKEQ. J was trimmed by 7 bases and V by 0 bases; bases with no gene match: 10. The CDR3 has 18 residues. Written as DNA, the CDR3 is TGTGCCAGCAGCCAAGAAGGGACACTAGCGGGAGGACAGAATGAGCAGTTCTTC. It yields the protein CASSQEGTLAGGQNEQFF.

J is TRBJ1-2 and V is TRBV7-3, with 7 nucleotides matching TRBD1. The V gene's germline CDR1 is SGHTA and CDR2 FQGTGA. After removal of 4 bases from V and 2 bases from J, the junction contained 7 bases not matched to a gene. CDR3 length equals 15 residues. The CDR3 DNA sequence: TGTGCCAGCAGCTCGGGACAGTTATTAAACTATGGCTACACCTTC. Protein product: CASSSGQLLNYGYTF.

The V call is TRBV30, the J call TRBJ1-1, with D uncertain. The CDR3 covers 11 residues. V lost 7 bases to trimming and J lost 4 bases, with 10 bases between them. The germline V gene encodes CDR1 GTSNPN and CDR2 SVGIG (reference sequence). CDR3 loop: CASFPGTEAFF. In DNA form, the CDR3 reads TGTGCCTCCTTCCCGGGCACTGAAGCTTTCTTT. The full variable domain, completed using reference TRBV30 and TRBJ1-1, is SQTIHQWPATLVQPVGSPLSLECTVEGTSNPNLYWYRQAAGRGLQLLFYSVGIGQISSEVPQNLSASRPQDRQFILSSKKLLLSDSGFYLCASFPGTEAFFGQGTRLTVV.

The rearrangement uses TRBV7-3 and TRBJ1-3; unclear D gene. CDR3 length equals 15 residues. The V end was cut by 2 bases, the J end by 2 bases, with 10 bases between. In germline, CDR1 is SGHTA, CDR2 FQGTGA. The CDR3 spells CASSLGPAPGNTIYF. The DNA of the CDR3 is TGTGCCAGCAGCTTAGGGCCAGCCCCTGGAAACACCATATATTTT.

The chain employs TRBV5-1 and TRBJ1-2; TRBD1 aligns across 7 bases. Per germline, CDR1 SGHRS and CDR2 YFSETQ. The junction had 3 bases not matched to a gene; V was cut back by 1 base and J by 6 bases. CDR3 length: 13 amino acids. Here the CDR3 DNA reads TGCGCCAGCAGCTTGTTCCAGGGGGATGGCTACACCTTC. This sequence encodes CASSLFQGDGYTF.

The sample holds a few counts of this clone. The chain uses TRBV5-1 and TRBJ2-3; a weak D match, TRBD1 (8 bases). V dropped 2 bases and J dropped 6 bases, with 13 bases sitting between them. The length of the CDR3 is 14 residues. Germline-derived CDR1 and CDR2 are SGHRS and YFSETQ. CDR3 DNA sequence: TGCGCCAGCAGCTTAAGCGGGACAGGCGATACGCAGTATTTT. Its protein product is CASSLSGTGDTQYF.

The rearrangement joins TRBV29-1 to TRBJ2-3, with TRBD2 matching 11 bases. V shed 6 bases and J 9 bases; nucleotides not matched to a gene: 17. The CDR3 contains 16 residues. Germline loops: CDR1 SQVTM, CDR2 ANQGSEA. CDR3 sequence (DNA): TGCAGCGTCGCCACTGTAGCGGGGGGGCCCGGAGGCACGCAGTATTTT. Its translation: CSVATVAGGPGGTQYF.

The J gene is TRBJ1-2, the V gene TRBV27, with 10 bases lining up with TRBD1. Germline-derived CDR1 and CDR2 are MNHEY and SMNVEV (reference sequence). The CDR3 is 16 residues long. J was trimmed by 8 bases and V by 1 base; bases with no gene match: 10. CDR3: CASSLLGGQGVTGYTF. CDR3 bases: TGTGCCAGCAGTTTATTGGGTGGACAGGGGGTTACGGGCTACACCTTC.

The CDR3 here is CASSQIWSIQGSGANVLTF. CDR3 in DNA: TGTGCCAGTAGTCAAATCTGGTCTATTCAGGGCAGTGGGGCCAACGTCCTGACTTTC. V is TRBV19 and J is TRBJ2-6; possible D gene TRBD1, 5 bases. Trimming removed 5 bases at V and 3 bases at J, with 23 bases between. CDR3 length: 19 residues. From germline, CDR1 is LNHDA and CDR2 SQIVND (reference sequence). The whole variable domain, remainder taken from reference TRBV19 and TRBJ2-6, is DGGITQSPKYLFRKEGQNVTLSCEQNLNHDAMYWYRQDPGQGLRLIYYSQIVNDFQKGDIAEGYSVSREKKESFPLTVTSAQKNPTAFYLCASSQIWSIQGSGANVLTFGAGSRLTVL.

The chain recombines TRBV5-4 with TRBJ2-7; 9 nucleotides align to TRBD1. Germline CDR1 reads SGHNT; CDR2 reads YYREEE (reference sequence). V lost 4 bases, J lost 6 bases, and 14 bases stayed unmatched. CDR3 size: 16 residues. CDR3 sequence (DNA): TGTGCCAGCAGCCAAACCGGGACAGGGTTTTGGGTCGAGCAGTACTTC. This encodes CASSQTGTGFWVEQYF.

The rearrangement joins TRBV27 to TRBJ1-1; perhaps TRBD1 as D (6 bases). Germline V gene data show CDR1 as MNHEY and CDR2 as SMNVEV (reference sequence). Trimming stripped 2 bases from V and 2 bases from J, with 12 bases between. CDR3 length equals 15 residues. The CDR3 is CASSLGTGINTEAFF. DNA for the CDR3: TGTGCCAGCAGTTTAGGTACAGGGATCAACACTGAAGCTTTCTTT.

This sequence joins TRBV9 and TRBJ2-2; D is perhaps TRBD2 (5 bases). V was shortened by 4 bases and J by 7 bases, with 17 bases between the two germline ends. The CDR3 consists of 15 residues. The germline gives CDR1 SGDLS, CDR2 YYNGEE. For the CDR3, the DNA is TGTGCCAGCAGCCCCGTGGAGTCGGGGAACGGGGAGCTGTTTTTT. Translation gives CASSPVESGNGELFF. Drawing the rest from reference TRBV9 and TRBJ2-2, the complete variable domain is DSGVTQTPKHLITATGQRVTLRCSPRSGDLSVYWYQQSLDQGLQFLIQYYNGEERAKGNILERFSAQQFPDLHSELNLSSLELGDSALYFCASSPVESGNGELFFGEGSRLTVL.

This clone has more than one count but fewer than ten. The V and J genes are TRBV7-9 and TRBJ2-7; the D is unclear. Germline V gene data show CDR1 as SEHNR and CDR2 as FQNEAQ (reference sequence). Trimming removed 5 bases from V and 5 bases from J, with 25 bases in between. The length of the CDR3 is 17 residues. CDR3 protein: CASSPHPLSVKVHEQYF. The CDR3 bases are TGTGCCAGCAGCCCCCACCCCTTAAGCGTTAAGGTCCACGAGCAGTACTTC.

This clone was observed a handful of times. The chain uses TRBV6-1 and TRBJ2-5; D ambiguous. The CDR3 is 15 amino acids. Trimming removed 7 bases at V and 1 base at J, with 16 bases between. The germline gives CDR1 MNHNS, CDR2 SASEGT. The CDR3 sequence is CASKVMGNIQETQYF. CDR3 nucleotides: TGTGCCAGCAAAGTCATGGGAAATATCCAAGAGACCCAGTACTTC.

The chain joins TRBV6-5 to TRBJ2-7; 8 positions agree with TRBD2. The V gene's germline CDR1 is MNHEY and CDR2 SVGAGI. The V gene end was trimmed by 2 bases and the J gene end by 6 bases; junction bases not matched to a gene: 6. The CDR3 is made up of 14 amino acids. The CDR3 bases are TGTGCCAGCAGTTACCAGCGGGAGTCGGGCGAGCAGTACTTC. This translates into CASSYQRESGEQYF.

The chain carries TRBV25-1 and TRBJ2-7, with D perhaps given as TRBD1 or TRBD2 (6 bases each). CDR3 length equals 13 residues. The V gene lost 7 bases and the J gene lost 7 bases, with 17 bases spanning the gap. The germline V gene encodes CDR1 MGHDK and CDR2 SYGVNS. CDR3 amino acids: CASISGQGGEQYF. CDR3 nucleotides: TGTGCCAGCATTTCGGGACAAGGAGGGGAGCAGTACTTC.

Ten or more counts support this clone. The chain is built from TRBV14 and TRBJ2-7; D is undetermined. The ends were cut back, 1 base at V and 0 bases at J, with 7 bases in the middle. The CDR3 length is 14 residues. CDR1 is SGHDN and CDR2 is FVKESK in the germline V gene. CDR3 bases: TGTGCCAGCAGCCAAGGCCGCAACTCCTACGAGCAGTACTTC. Protein sequence: CASSQGRNSYEQYF.

This clone was observed a handful of times. This chain links TRBV18 with TRBJ1-1; maybe TRBD1 (6 bases). Trimming took 1 base from V and 5 from J, leaving 14 bases between them. The CDR3 totals 15 residues. The germline gives CDR1 KGHSH, CDR2 LQKENI. In DNA form, the CDR3 reads TGTGCCAGCTCACCACTCCCAGGGGTCGGGACTGAAGCTTTCTTT. Its protein is CASSPLPGVGTEAFF.

The chain employs TRBV7-2 and TRBJ2-2, with D unresolved. Germline loops: CDR1 SGHTA, CDR2 FQGNSA. The CDR3 runs to 17 residues. V was shortened by 1 base and J by 0 bases, with 12 bases between the two germline ends. CDR3 bases: TGTGCCAGCAGCTTAGTAACGTTTAGAGCGAACACCGGGGAGCTGTTTTTT. It translates to CASSLVTFRANTGELFF. Full variable domain (rest looked up from reference TRBV7-2 and TRBJ2-2): GAGVSQSPSNKVTEKGKDVELRCDPISGHTALYWYRQSLGQGLEFLIYFQGNSAPDKSGLPSDRFSAERTGGSVSTLTIQRTQQEDSAVYLCASSLVTFRANTGELFFGEGSRLTVL.

The table lists this clone with a few counts. The V gene is TRBV29-1, the J gene TRBJ2-3; no clear D. The CDR3 runs 9 residues. Trimming pared 0 bases from V and 8 bases from J, leaving 0 bases between. Germline V lookup: CDR1 SQVTM, CDR2 ANQGSEA. The CDR3 protein is CSVEDTQYF. The CDR3 coding sequence is TGCAGCGTTGAAGATACGCAGTATTTT.